The subject of this entry is one T cell receptor beta chain. Per the original data handling: Estimation of nucleated cell counts relied on the amplification of reference gene primers. The protocol was immunoSEQ multiplex PCR, while the TCRdb copy is restricted to in-frame clones and leaves out a portion. The DNA was the basis for D and trimming; V, J and clone size are from that table. The profile covers about 47,000 clones, with 70% to 85% appearing a single time and 8.8% taken by the ten largest. These data are taken from a study of blood T cell repertoires in COVID-19. At the level of the study: The samples span acute and convalescent COVID-19 from the United States, Italy and Spain. The cDNA or gDNA used as material had been derived from T cells, B-cell-depleted T cells, or PBMCs.

This CDR3 spans 14 amino acids. V dropped 3 bases and J dropped 8; count of bases not matched to a gene: 5. Germline-derived CDR1 and CDR2 are SGHRS and YFSETQ. The sequence was collected from a man in his fifties or sixties with acute or convalescent COVID-19. Sequencing was done on a sample of peripheral blood. V gene TRBV5-1 combines with J gene TRBJ1-4; 9 bases line up with TRBD1. The CDR3 protein is CASSSGTGWEKLFF. The CDR3 nucleotides read TGCGCCAGCAGCTCCGGGACAGGGTGGGAAAAACTGTTTTTT.